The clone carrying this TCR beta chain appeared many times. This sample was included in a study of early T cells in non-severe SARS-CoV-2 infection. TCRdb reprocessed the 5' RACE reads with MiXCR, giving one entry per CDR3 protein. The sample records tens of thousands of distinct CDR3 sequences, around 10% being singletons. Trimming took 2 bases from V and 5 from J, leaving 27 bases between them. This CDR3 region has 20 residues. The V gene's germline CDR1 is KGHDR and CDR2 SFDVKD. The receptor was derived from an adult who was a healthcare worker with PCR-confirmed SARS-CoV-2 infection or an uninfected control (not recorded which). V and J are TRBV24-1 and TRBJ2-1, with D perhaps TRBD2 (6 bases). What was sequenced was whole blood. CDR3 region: CATSDSLGGYRASPNNEQFF. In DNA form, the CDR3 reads TGTGCCACCAGTGATTCTCTCGGGGGATATCGGGCCAGTCCGAACAATGAGCAGTTCTTC.